This passage covers 23 T cell receptor beta chains from one sample sequenced in a study of technical replicates of blood from a handful of donors. Data came from immunoSEQ multiplex PCR; TCRdb stores just in-frame clones and leaves some out. The table records about 83,000 clones, around 90% of them present only once. The material sequenced was T cells isolated from PBMCs. These TCRs come from a human donor in good health.

This clone was observed a handful of times. This chain uses TRBV6-1 with TRBJ1-2, with 7 bases lining up with TRBD1. Trimming cost V 10 bases and J 4 bases; bases outside gene matches: 6. This CDR3 is 12 amino acids long. Germline V gene lookup returns CDR1 MNHNS and CDR2 SASEGT. The CDR3 DNA follows: TGTGCCACCCGGGACAGACGCTATGGCTACACCTTC. Translation: CATRDRRYGYTF.

In the case of this clone: This CDR3 is also generated by other DNA sequences in the sample. This chain links TRBV4-2 with TRBJ2-5; unclear D gene. V was pared by 0 bases and J by 3 bases, with 5 bases between. The CDR3 contains 13 residues. Looked up from germline, CDR1 is LGHNA and CDR2 is YNFKEQ. The CDR3: CASSQETEETQYF. CDR3 nucleotide sequence: TGTGCCAGCAGCCAAGAAACAGAAGAGACCCAGTACTTC.

This sequence joins TRBV18 and TRBJ2-5, with D tentatively TRBD1 (6 bases). There are 15 residues in the CDR3. CDR1 KGHSH and CDR2 LQKENI come from the germline V gene. Deletions cut 0 bases from V and 2 bases from J, with 10 bases between. The CDR3, as DNA: TGTGCCAGCTCACCACCCGGGACACTTCAAGAGACCCAGTACTTC. This gives the protein CASSPPGTLQETQYF.

This clone was recorded a few times. The CDR3 coding sequence is TGTGCCAGCTCACCAGAGGCGGGGGCGCCCAACACCGGGGAGCTGTTTTTT. Its protein is CASSPEAGAPNTGELFF. This rearrangement joins TRBV18 to TRBJ2-2, with D tentatively TRBD2 (7 bases). The CDR3 has 17 amino acids. CDR1 and CDR2 (germline): KGHSH, LQKENI. V lost 2 bases and J lost 2, with 15 bases in between.

This chain uses TRBV19 with TRBJ2-2, with 7 bases matching TRBD1. Germline V gene sequence: CDR1 LNHDA, CDR2 SQIVND (reference sequence). Trimming cost V 1 base and J 5 bases; bases outside gene matches: 1. This CDR3 has 14 residues. CDR3 DNA sequence: TGTGCCAGTAGTATAGGACAGGGAACCGGGGAGCTGTTTTTT. Translation: CASSIGQGTGELFF. The full variable domain, in which reference TRBV19 and TRBJ2-2 provide the parts outside the CDR3, is DGGITQSPKYLFRKEGQNVTLSCEQNLNHDAMYWYRQDPGQGLRLIYYSQIVNDFQKGDIAEGYSVSREKKESFPLTVTSAQKNPTAFYLCASSIGQGTGELFFGEGSRLTVL.

V usage is TRBV5-1 and J usage is TRBJ1-1; D not certain. The CDR3 contains 14 residues. Germline CDR1 and CDR2: SGHRS and YFSETQ. With 5 bases removed from V and 6 bases from J, the gap between germline ends came to 17 bases. In nucleotides, the CDR3 is TGCGCCAGCAGTCCTCCGGGTTCAAGGTCTGAAGCTTTCTTT. This encodes CASSPPGSRSEAFF. Together with reference TRBV5-1 and TRBJ1-1, the CDR3 gives the full variable domain: KAGVTQTPRYLIKTRGQQVTLSCSPISGHRSVSWYQQTPGQGLQFLFEYFSETQRNKGNFPGRFSGRQFSNSRSEMNVSTLELGDSALYLCASSPPGSRSEAFFGQGTRLTVV.

This rearrangement joins TRBV9 to TRBJ1-2, with 9 positions matching TRBD1. Germline-derived CDR1 and CDR2 are SGDLS and YYNGEE. Trimming took 0 bases from V and 2 from J; bases not matched to a gene: 2. The CDR3 totals 15 residues. The CDR3: CASSVVQGANYGYTF. The CDR3 DNA reads as TGTGCCAGCAGCGTAGTACAGGGGGCGAACTATGGCTACACCTTC. The full variable domain, its missing parts supplied by reference TRBV9 and TRBJ1-2, is DSGVTQTPKHLITATGQRVTLRCSPRSGDLSVYWYQQSLDQGLQFLIQYYNGEERAKGNILERFSAQQFPDLHSELNLSSLELGDSALYFCASSVVQGANYGYTFGSGTRLTVV.

Concerning this clone itself: The same CDR3 can be traced to other DNA sequences in this sample. The chain joins TRBV10-3 to TRBJ2-5, with D possibly being TRBD2 (6 bases). This CDR3 has 13 amino acids. Per the germline V gene, CDR1 is ENHRY and CDR2 is SYGVKD. Deletions cut 0 bases from V and 4 bases from J, with 6 bases between. In DNA, the CDR3 is TGTGCCATCAGTGAGTCGCGGGGAGAGACCCAGTACTTC. Its protein is CAISESRGETQYF.

This clone was detected only once. The chain combines TRBV9 with TRBJ2-7; tentatively, D is TRBD2 (6 bases). With 4 bases removed from V and 10 bases from J, the gap between germline ends came to 18 bases. Looked up from germline, CDR1 is SGDLS and CDR2 is YYNGEE. The CDR3 sequence is 13 residues long. CDR3 DNA: TGTGCCAGCAGCCCGCGGGACGCCCCTTCCCAGTACTTC. This encodes CASSPRDAPSQYF.

The V gene is TRBV9, the J gene TRBJ2-1, with a weak D call TRBD1 (5 bases). Trimming removed 0 bases from V and 4 bases from J, with 5 bases in between. The CDR3 consists of 13 residues. Germline CDR1 reads SGDLS; CDR2 reads YYNGEE. The chain's CDR3 is CASSVDRYNEQFF. The CDR3 bases are TGTGCCAGCAGCGTAGACAGGTACAATGAGCAGTTCTTC. Using reference TRBV9 and TRBJ2-1 for the parts outside the CDR3, the full variable domain is DSGVTQTPKHLITATGQRVTLRCSPRSGDLSVYWYQQSLDQGLQFLIQYYNGEERAKGNILERFSAQQFPDLHSELNLSSLELGDSALYFCASSVDRYNEQFFGPGTRLTVL.

The V call is TRBV27, the J call TRBJ2-7, with D tentatively TRBD1 (5 bases). The germline gives CDR1 MNHEY, CDR2 SMNVEV (reference sequence). The V and J ends lost 5 bases and 2 bases respectively, with 13 bases between them. This CDR3 region has 14 residues. DNA for the CDR3: TGTGCCAGCAGTCACAGGCGAGCCACCTACGAGCAGTACTTC. This sequence encodes CASSHRRATYEQYF.

This chain links TRBV29-1 with TRBJ2-7, with 7 bases lining up with TRBD2. V trimming: 6 bases; J trimming: 2 bases; junction bases outside the gene matches: 10. This CDR3 has 14 amino acids. Germline loops: CDR1 SQVTM, CDR2 ANQGSEA. The CDR3, as DNA: TGCAGCGTCGAGCGGCTAGCGGAAACCTACGAGCAGTACTTC. Translating it yields CSVERLAETYEQYF.

The chain carries TRBV29-1 and TRBJ2-5, with TRBD2 as a possible D gene (5 bases). Germline V gene lookup returns CDR1 SQVTM and CDR2 ANQGSEA. Trimming pared 7 bases from V and 5 bases from J, leaving 17 bases between. This CDR3 contains 13 residues. The CDR3 coding sequence is TGCAGCGCCCGGCGGGCGAGTTCTGAGACCCAGTACTTC. Its translation is CSARRASSETQYF. The full variable domain, in which reference TRBV29-1 and TRBJ2-5 provide the parts outside the CDR3, is SAVISQKPSRDICQRGTSLTIQCQVDSQVTMMFWYRQQPGQSLTLIATANQGSEATYESGFVIDKFPISRPNLTFSTLTVSNMSPEDSSIYLCSARRASSETQYFGPGTRLLVL.

V gene TRBV2 combines with J gene TRBJ2-7; 9 bases line up with TRBD2. CDR3 size: 15 residues. The ends lost 4 bases at V and 2 bases at J; junction bases unmatched: 6. Germline V gene lookup returns CDR1 SNHLY and CDR2 FYNNEI. The CDR3 sequence: CASSAQGTSTYEQYF. CDR3 bases: TGTGCCAGCAGTGCCCAAGGGACTAGCACCTACGAGCAGTACTTC.

This chain joins TRBV10-2 and TRBJ1-1, with 9 bases identical to TRBD1. Germline CDR1 is WSHSY and CDR2 is SAAADI. V shed 0 bases, J shed 10 bases, and the junction held 0 bases outside the gene matches. The CDR3 has 12 residues. The CDR3 nucleotides are TGCGCCAGCAGTGAGTCGGACAGGGGAGCTTTCTTT. Protein: CASSESDRGAFF.

The chain carries TRBV6-5 and TRBJ2-7; the D gene is possibly TRBD1 (6 bases). The CDR3 covers 12 residues. Trimming left V 6 bases short and J 5 bases short, with 11 bases between. Germline V CDR1 and CDR2: MNHEY, SVGAGI. The DNA of the CDR3 is TGTGCCAGCAGCCTCGGACAGAACGAGCAGTACTTC. As protein: CASSLGQNEQYF.

CDR3 sequence reads: CASSLVGGNTEAFF. CDR3 nucleotides: TGCGCCAGCAGCTTGGTAGGGGGGAACACTGAAGCTTTCTTT. The J gene is TRBJ1-1, the V gene TRBV5-1, with D maybe TRBD1 (6 bases). The germline V gene encodes CDR1 SGHRS and CDR2 YFSETQ. The CDR3 loop spans 14 amino acids. V gave up 0 bases and J gave up 1 base, with 7 bases separating them.

The genes are TRBV11-2 and TRBJ2-3; 7 bases fit TRBD2. This CDR3 comprises 17 residues. J gave up 1 base and V 5 bases, and 12 bases lay outside the gene matches. CDR1 and CDR2 from the germline V gene are SGHAT and FQNNGV. In nucleotides, the CDR3 is TGTGCCAGCAGCCGTGCCCCAAACCGGGGGGGCACAGATACGCAGTATTTT. Its translation is CASSRAPNRGGTDTQYF.

The chain couples TRBV27 to TRBJ2-7; 9 bases map to TRBD1. This CDR3 has 14 residues. V was clipped by 6 bases and J by 1 base; unmatched bases: 4. CDR1 is MNHEY and CDR2 is SMNVEV in the germline V gene (reference sequence). CDR3 bases: TGTGCCAGCAGCTACGGGACAGGGTCCTACGAGCAGTACTTC. Protein product: CASSYGTGSYEQYF.

The genes are TRBV30 and TRBJ1-5, with D maybe TRBD1 (5 bases). CDR1 GTSNPN and CDR2 SVGIG come from the germline V gene (reference sequence). CDR3 length equals 14 residues. Between the trimmed V and J ends, which lost 0 bases and 2 bases, there was a span of 8 bases. CDR3 residues: CAWSVWGGNQPQHF. The CDR3 bases are TGTGCCTGGAGTGTATGGGGGGGCAATCAGCCCCAGCATTTT.

The genes are TRBV2 and TRBJ1-1; no clear D. V was shortened by 4 bases and J by 7 bases, with 10 bases between the two germline ends. The germline V gene has CDR1 SNHLY and CDR2 FYNNEI. The CDR3 spans 12 residues. The CDR3 reads CASSVTSFEAFF. The CDR3 region has the DNA TGTGCCAGCAGTGTTACTTCGTTTGAAGCTTTCTTT. The full variable domain, with the rest looked up from reference TRBV2 and TRBJ1-1, is EPEVTQTPSHQVTQMGQEVILRCVPISNHLYFYWYRQILGQKVEFLVSFYNNEISEKSEIFDDQFSVERPDGSNFTLKIRSTKLEDSAMYFCASSVTSFEAFFGQGTRLTVV.

The chain joins TRBV19 to TRBJ1-4; 11 nucleotides agree with TRBD1. Germline CDR1 LNHDA, CDR2 SQIVND (reference sequence). The junction had 4 bases not matched to a gene; V was cut back by 10 bases and J by 6 bases. The CDR3 has 13 residues. CDR3 in DNA: TGTGCCACAAGGACAGGGGGCCATGAAAAACTGTTTTTT. Amino acids: CATRTGGHEKLFF. Combining the CDR3 with reference TRBV19 and TRBJ1-4 gives the whole variable domain DGGITQSPKYLFRKEGQNVTLSCEQNLNHDAMYWYRQDPGQGLRLIYYSQIVNDFQKGDIAEGYSVSREKKESFPLTVTSAQKNPTAFYLCATRTGGHEKLFFGSGTQLSVL.

This clone showed up just once. The chain links TRBV27 to TRBJ2-1, with 9 bases that match TRBD1. The CDR3 runs to 14 residues. Germline V gene lookup returns CDR1 MNHEY and CDR2 SMNVEV (reference sequence). Trimming cost V 6 bases and J 7 bases; bases outside gene matches: 7. CDR3 sequence reads: CASSPGQGTNEQFF. The CDR3 DNA is TGTGCCAGCAGCCCGGGACAGGGTACAAATGAGCAGTTCTTC.